What follows describes a single TCR beta chain. The count of this clone is one. What this receptor recognizes is not known. No clone much larger than this one lies a single base away; base qualities are absent. Deep TCRbeta sequencing was performed with the immunoSEQ platform. As for the original processing: For further analysis, only productive rearrangements were exported out of the immunoSEQ Analyzer. Clones with significant expansion or contraction between timepoints were called with a two-sided binomial test at Bonferroni-corrected P below 0.01. Bulk TCRbeta clonotypes were assigned T cell phenotypes by matching to single-cell RNA+TCR-seq clones sharing the same TCRbeta sequence. Clone enrichment in tumor was computed as tumor frequency divided by PBMC frequency from bulk TCR sequencing. GLIPH was used to sort TCRs into specificity groups, which are clusters of distinct TCRs that likely recognize common antigens through shared CDR3 motifs. The table comes from immuneACCESS by way of TCRdb, which keeps in-frame sequences with V and J called. Part of the clones is missing from these tables; in studies checked, under half for an unresolved V gene and the rest for unknown reasons. V, J and clone size are taken as reported in that table, and D and trimming were inferred from the DNA itself. The sample table lists 7,500 to 9,500 clones, about 68% of them with a count of one. The ten biggest clones cover 4.5% of the sample.

This entry belongs to a study of T cells in tumors after PD-1 blockade (dated by TCRdb to the late 2010s). For context, the study as a whole: Exclusion criteria were prior checkpoint blockade, use of systemic immunosuppressants, or recent radiotherapy or other anti-cancer therapy within 4 weeks. Patients received pembrolizumab 200 mg every 3 weeks or cemiplimab 350 mg every 2 weeks. Ongoing daily vismodegib 150 mg was also given to a subset of patients during anti-PD-1 treatment. On average, tumor samples had 26,066 TCR templates (range roughly 554-99,264) and 5,000 to 7,000 unique clonotypes, roughly 20-fold deeper than single-cell TCR sequencing. Using site-matched tumors from BCC or SCC patients sampled before and after anti-PD-1 therapy, the study carried out paired single-cell RNA and TCR sequencing. Clinical response was assessed using RECIST version 1.1. What the work shows at the level of the full study, not this receptor alone: Exhausted CD8+ clones expanded after therapy were found to be mostly novel clonotypes undetected pre-treatment, suggesting clonal replacement rather than reinvigoration of pre-existing clones. The source of novel T cell clones was not identified and could include lymphoid organs or rare unexpanded clones within the tumor or its periphery. About 38% of TCR clonotypes from the tumor were detected in blood, and certain novel exhausted tumor clones were present in blood collected before treatment, which suggests recruitment from the periphery. Clonal replacement appeared only between pre- and post-treatment samples, not between two pre-treatment samples, arguing against biopsy timing or location artifacts.

Reading the label with the study, this specimen's time point is: after anti-PD-1 therapy. Before and after PD-1 blockade, tumor biopsies came from the same primary tumor, making the samples site-matched. Genomic DNA extracted from tumor biopsies or peripheral blood was used for bulk TCRbeta sequencing, with input ranging from about 616 ng to 6,500 ng. Bulk TCRbeta sequencing was performed on remaining biopsy material to increase sensitivity for rare clonotypes compared with single-cell TCR sequencing. Every patient had histologically proven advanced or metastatic basal or squamous cell carcinoma and was a poor candidate for surgical resection. Of the roughly 10 patients in the basal cell carcinoma cohort, about 8 underwent bulk tumor TCR sequencing. Fresh biopsies came from the site of the primary tumor, and part of the tissue was kept in RNAlater for exome and bulk TCR sequencing. From cysteine to phenylalanine, the CDR3 is 14 amino acids long. Only the CDR3 DNA stays, 42 bases, in frame from base 1. Trimmed from V: 5 bases; trimmed from J: 6 bases; junction bases lacking a gene match: 10. CDR1 and CDR2 are read off the germline V gene as SGHTA and FQGTGA.

This TCR was sampled from a human donor with basal cell carcinoma. The chain couples TRBV7-3 to TRBJ2-7; TRBD2 agrees with 7 junctional bases. This specimen was tumor tissue, taken after anti-PD-1 treatment. The DNA is as follows: TGTGCCAGCAGCCCCGGGGGGAGGGTTGCCGAGCAGTACTTC. It codes for CASSPGGRVAEQYF.